The clone carrying this T cell receptor beta chain was found many times. Blood RNA came from unsorted whole blood; germline DNA was also extracted. The data were obtained in a study of tumor-infiltrating lymphocytes in primary liver carcinoma. Study-level information: Samples gave roughly 3.65 to 8 million productive TCRbeta reads, similar across tissue types.

A constant-region primer primed TCR beta cDNA synthesis from 400 to 550 ng of total RNA. Slightly modified ARM-PCR with three nested multiplex PCR rounds yielded TCR beta libraries. PCR rounds one and two used TRBV1-TRBV30 forward primers with a C-beta reverse primer for roughly 10 cycles each. One entry per CDR3 protein results from TCRdb running MiXCR on the multiplex PCR reads. The sample contains approximately 330,000 distinct CDR3 sequences, almost 65% of which appear only once. The germline V gene encodes CDR1 SGHNT and CDR2 YENEEA. Trimming removed 1 base from V and 3 bases from J; junction bases left unmatched: 0. This CDR3 is built from 15 residues.

Sequences were obtained from peripheral blood. The clonotype was recovered from a man in his forties or fifties with primary liver carcinoma and hepatitis B virus infection. The chain uses TRBV11-3 and TRBJ2-2; 9 bases align to TRBD1. CDR3 protein: CASSLGTGDTGELFF. Written as DNA, the CDR3 is TGTGCCAGCAGCTTAGGGACAGGGGACACCGGGGAGCTGTTTTTT.